The clone carrying this T cell receptor (beta chain) occurred a few times. These data belong to a study of T-cell reconstitution after alpha-beta-depleted transplantation in children. Construction of the TCRbeta library involved unique molecular identifiers. TCRdb passed the PCR reads through MiXCR, listing each CDR3 protein once. The sample lists some 500,000 distinct CDR3 sequences; around 18% were seen once. The trim removed 5 bases at V and 3 bases at J, leaving 7 bases unmatched. The CDR3 is 15 residues long. Germline V gene sequence: CDR1 SEHNR, CDR2 FQNEAQ (reference sequence). The V gene is TRBV7-9, the J gene TRBJ2-1; 7 bases agree with TRBD2. The sequence derives from a human donor who donated a stem cell graft to a child with acute lymphoblastic leukemia. Sequencing used PBMCs from the stem cell graft donor, obtained from the stem cell graft. This chain's CDR3 is CASSGRGPDYNEQFF. The CDR3 bases are TGTGCCAGCAGCGGGAGGGGCCCAGACTACAATGAGCAGTTCTTC. The full variable domain, completed using reference TRBV7-9 and TRBJ2-1, is DTGVSQNPRHKITKRGQNVTFRCDPISEHNRLYWYRQTLGQGPEFLTYFQNEAQLEKSRLLSDRFSAERPKGSFSTLEIQRTEQGDSAMYLCASSGRGPDYNEQFFGPGTRLTVL.